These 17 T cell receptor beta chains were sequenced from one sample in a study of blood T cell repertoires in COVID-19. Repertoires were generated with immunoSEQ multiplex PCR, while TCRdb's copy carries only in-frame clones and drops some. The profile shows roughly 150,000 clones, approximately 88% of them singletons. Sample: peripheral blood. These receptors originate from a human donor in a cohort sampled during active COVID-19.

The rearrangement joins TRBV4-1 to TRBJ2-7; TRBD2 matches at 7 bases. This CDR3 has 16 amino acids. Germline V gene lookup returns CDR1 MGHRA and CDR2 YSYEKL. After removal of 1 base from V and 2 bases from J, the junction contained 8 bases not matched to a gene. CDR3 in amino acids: CASSQVASGGTYEQYF. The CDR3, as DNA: TGCGCCAGCAGCCAAGTGGCTAGCGGTGGGACCTACGAGCAGTACTTC.

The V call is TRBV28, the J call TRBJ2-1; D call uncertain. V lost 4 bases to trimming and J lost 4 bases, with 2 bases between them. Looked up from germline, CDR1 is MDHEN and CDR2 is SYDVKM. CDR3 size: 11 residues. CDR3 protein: CASSSYNEQFF. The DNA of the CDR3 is TGTGCCAGCAGTTCATACAATGAGCAGTTCTTC.

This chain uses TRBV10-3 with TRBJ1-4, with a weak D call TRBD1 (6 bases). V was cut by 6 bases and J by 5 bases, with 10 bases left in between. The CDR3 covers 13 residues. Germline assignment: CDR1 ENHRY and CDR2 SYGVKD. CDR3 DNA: TGTGCCATCAGGGCAGGGGCAAATGAAAAACTGTTTTTT. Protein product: CAIRAGANEKLFF.

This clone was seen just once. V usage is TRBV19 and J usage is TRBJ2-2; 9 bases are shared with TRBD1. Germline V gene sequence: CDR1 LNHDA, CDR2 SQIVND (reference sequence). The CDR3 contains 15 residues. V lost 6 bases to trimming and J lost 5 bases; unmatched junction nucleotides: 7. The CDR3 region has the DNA TGTGCCAGTAGCCGGACAGGGGAATCGACCGGGGAGCTGTTTTTT. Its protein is CASSRTGESTGELFF.

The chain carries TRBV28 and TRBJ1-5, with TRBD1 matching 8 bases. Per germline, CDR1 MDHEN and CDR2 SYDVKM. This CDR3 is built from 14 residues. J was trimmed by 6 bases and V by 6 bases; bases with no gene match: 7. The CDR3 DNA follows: TGTGCCAGCAGGGACAGGGTTGAGGGTCAGCCCCAGCATTTT. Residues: CASRDRVEGQPQHF.

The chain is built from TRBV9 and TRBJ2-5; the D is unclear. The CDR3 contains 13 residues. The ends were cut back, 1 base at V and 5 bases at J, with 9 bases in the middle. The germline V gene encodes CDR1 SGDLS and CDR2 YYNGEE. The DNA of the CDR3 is TGTGCCAGCAGCGTAACCGGGTTGGAGACCCAGTACTTC. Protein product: CASSVTGLETQYF.

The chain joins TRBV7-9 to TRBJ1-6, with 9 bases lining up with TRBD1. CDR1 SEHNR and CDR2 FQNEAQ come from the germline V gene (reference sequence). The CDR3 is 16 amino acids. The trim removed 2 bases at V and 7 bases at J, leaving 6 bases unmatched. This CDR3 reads CASSLISGQGNSPLHF. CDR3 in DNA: TGTGCCAGCAGCTTAATTTCGGGACAGGGAAATTCACCCCTCCACTTT.

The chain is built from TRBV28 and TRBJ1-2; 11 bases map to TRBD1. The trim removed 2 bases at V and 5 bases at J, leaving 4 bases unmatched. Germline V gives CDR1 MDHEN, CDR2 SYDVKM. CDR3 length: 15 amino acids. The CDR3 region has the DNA TGTGCCAGCAGTTTAGGACAGGGGGCGGCGTATGGCTACACCTTC. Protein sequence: CASSLGQGAAYGYTF.

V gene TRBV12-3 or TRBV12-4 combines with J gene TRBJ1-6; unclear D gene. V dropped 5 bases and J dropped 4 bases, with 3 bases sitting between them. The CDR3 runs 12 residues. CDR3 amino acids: CASSLYNSPLHF. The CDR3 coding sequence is TGTGCCAGCAGTCTTTATAATTCACCCCTCCACTTT.

DNA of the CDR3: TGTGCCAGCATAGACGGACTGTCCAACGAGCAGTACTTC. Translating gives CASIDGLSNEQYF. This chain connects TRBV19 to TRBJ2-7; D is possibly TRBD2 (5 bases). This CDR3 has 13 amino acids. Trimming took off 9 bases at V and 5 bases at J, with 17 bases between the two ends. The germline CDR1 and CDR2 sequences are LNHDA and SQIVND (reference sequence).

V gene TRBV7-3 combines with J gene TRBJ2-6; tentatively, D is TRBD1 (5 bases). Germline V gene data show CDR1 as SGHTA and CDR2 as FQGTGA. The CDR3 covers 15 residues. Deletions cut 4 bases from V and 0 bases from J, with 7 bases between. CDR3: CASSSDSSGANVLTF. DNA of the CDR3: TGTGCCAGCAGCTCAGACAGCTCTGGGGCCAACGTCCTGACTTTC.

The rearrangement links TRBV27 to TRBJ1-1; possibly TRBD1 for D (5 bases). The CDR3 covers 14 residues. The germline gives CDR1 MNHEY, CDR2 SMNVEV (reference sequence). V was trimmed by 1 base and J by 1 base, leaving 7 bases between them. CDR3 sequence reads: CASSLWGGNTEAFF. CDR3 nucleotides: TGTGCCAGCAGTTTATGGGGCGGGAACACTGAAGCTTTCTTT.

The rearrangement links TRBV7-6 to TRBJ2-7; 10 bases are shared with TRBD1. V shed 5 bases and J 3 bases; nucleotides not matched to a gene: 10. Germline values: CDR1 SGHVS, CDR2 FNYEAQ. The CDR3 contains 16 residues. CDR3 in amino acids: CASSASPGQGGYEQYF. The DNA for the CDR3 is TGTGCCAGCAGCGCATCTCCAGGACAGGGGGGCTACGAGCAGTACTTC. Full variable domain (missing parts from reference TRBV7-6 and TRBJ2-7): GAGVSQSPRYKVTKRGQDVALRCDPISGHVSLYWYRQALGQGPEFLTYFNYEAQQDKSGLPNDRFSAERPEGSISTLTIQRTEQRDSAMYRCASSASPGQGGYEQYFGPGTRLTVT.

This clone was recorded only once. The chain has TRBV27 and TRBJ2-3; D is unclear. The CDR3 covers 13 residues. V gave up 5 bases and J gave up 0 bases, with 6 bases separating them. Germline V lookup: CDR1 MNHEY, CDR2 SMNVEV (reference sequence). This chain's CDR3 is CASSPVSTDTQYF. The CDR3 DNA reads TGTGCCAGCAGTCCCGTTAGCACAGATACGCAGTATTTT.

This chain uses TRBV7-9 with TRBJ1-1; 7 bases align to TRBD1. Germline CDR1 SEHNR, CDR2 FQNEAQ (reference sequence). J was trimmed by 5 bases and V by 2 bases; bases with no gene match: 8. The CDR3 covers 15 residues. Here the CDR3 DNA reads TGTGCCAGCAGCTTACTGGCAGGGGGTAATACTGAAGCTTTCTTT. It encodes CASSLLAGGNTEAFF.

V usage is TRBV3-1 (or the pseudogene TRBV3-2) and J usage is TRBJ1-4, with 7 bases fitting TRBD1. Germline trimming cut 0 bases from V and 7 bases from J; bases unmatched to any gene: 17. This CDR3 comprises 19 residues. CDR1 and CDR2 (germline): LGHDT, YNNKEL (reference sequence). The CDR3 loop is CASSQERGFAGQRPEKLFF. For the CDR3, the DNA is TGTGCCAGCAGCCAAGAAAGAGGCTTCGCGGGACAGCGCCCTGAAAAACTGTTTTTT.

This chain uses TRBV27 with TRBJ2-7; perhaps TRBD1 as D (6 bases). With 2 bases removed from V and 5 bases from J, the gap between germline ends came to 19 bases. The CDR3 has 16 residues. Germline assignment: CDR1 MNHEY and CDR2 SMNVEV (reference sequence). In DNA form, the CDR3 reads TGTGCCAGCAGTTTACAAGGGCGACAGGCAGGCCACGAGCAGTACTTC. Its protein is CASSLQGRQAGHEQYF.